This TCR beta chain was sequenced in a study of response to subunit inactivated influenza vaccine. General study findings and limits: After each seasonal influenza vaccination, few new T cells are recruited, the authors suggested.

This clonotype has ten or more counts. Its cognate antigen is unknown. CDR3 length: 13 residues. Germline CDR1 is DFQATT and CDR2 is SNEGSKA (reference sequence). Trimming at V came to 3 bases and at J to 0 bases, leaving 2 bases not matched to a gene. TCRdb itself ran the RT-PCR reads through MiXCR, one entry per CDR3 protein. The table has hundreds of thousands of distinct CDR3 sequences, around 25% seen once. The chain combines TRBV20-1 with TRBJ2-7, with 7 nucleotides matching TRBD1. The sequencing here drew on CD4+ T cells sorted from PBMCs, taken more than 4 days after vaccination. The source of this sequence is a man aged 50 to 60 who received an inactivated influenza vaccine. The CDR3 loop is CSARTGSSYEQYF. CDR3 DNA: TGCAGTGCTAGGACAGGGTCCTCCTACGAGCAGTACTTC.